This T cell receptor (beta chain) was recovered during a study of PD-L1 blockade in urothelial cancer. Study at large: Starting in about 2014, patients were given atezolizumab (1,200 mg intravenously every 3 weeks). Samples of blood were analyzed 3 weeks (second dose) and 6 weeks after treatment start.

Time point noted: peripheral blood 6 weeks after treatment start. The CDR3 contains 13 residues. V was shortened by 0 bases and J by 3 bases, with 4 bases between the two germline ends. Germline V gene sequence: CDR1 SGHNT, CDR2 YYREEE (reference sequence). Method: immunoSEQ multiplex PCR; TCRdb's copy keeps in-frame clones and lacks some. The table shows about 48,000 clones, with roughly 86% occurring only once. This clonotype originated in a man between 60 and 75 years old with urothelial cancer. J is TRBJ1-5 and V is TRBV5-4; D is ambiguous. Sequenced material: PBMCs, taken around atezolizumab (anti-PD-L1) treatment. The CDR3 nucleotides are TGTGCCAGCAGCTTGGGGGCCAATCAGCCCCAGCATTTT. Amino acid sequence: CASSLGANQPQHF.